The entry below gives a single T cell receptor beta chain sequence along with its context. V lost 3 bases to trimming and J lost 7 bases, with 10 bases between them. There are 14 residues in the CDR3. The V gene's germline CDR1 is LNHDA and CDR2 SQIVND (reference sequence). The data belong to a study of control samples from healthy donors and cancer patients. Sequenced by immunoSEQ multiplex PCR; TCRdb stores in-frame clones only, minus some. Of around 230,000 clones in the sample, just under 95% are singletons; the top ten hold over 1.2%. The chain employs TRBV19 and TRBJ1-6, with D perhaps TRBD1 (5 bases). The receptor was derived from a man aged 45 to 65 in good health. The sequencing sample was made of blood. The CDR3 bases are TGTGCCAGTAGTATCAGGGTAGAAAATTCACCCCTCCACTTT. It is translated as CASSIRVENSPLHF.